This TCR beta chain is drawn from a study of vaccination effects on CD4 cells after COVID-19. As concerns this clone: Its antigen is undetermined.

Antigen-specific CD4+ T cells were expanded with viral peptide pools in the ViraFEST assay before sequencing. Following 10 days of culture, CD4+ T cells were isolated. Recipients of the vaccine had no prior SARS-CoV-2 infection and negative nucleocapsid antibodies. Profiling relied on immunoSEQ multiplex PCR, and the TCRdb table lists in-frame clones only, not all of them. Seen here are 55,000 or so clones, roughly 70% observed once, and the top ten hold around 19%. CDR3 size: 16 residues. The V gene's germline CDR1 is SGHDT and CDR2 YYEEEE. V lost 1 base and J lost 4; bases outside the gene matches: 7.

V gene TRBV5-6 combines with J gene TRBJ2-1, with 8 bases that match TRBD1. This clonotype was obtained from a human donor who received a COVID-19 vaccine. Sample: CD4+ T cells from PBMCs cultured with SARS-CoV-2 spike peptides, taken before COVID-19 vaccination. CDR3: CASSLIRTGWYNEQFF. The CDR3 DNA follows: TGTGCCAGCAGCTTGATCAGGACAGGGTGGTACAATGAGCAGTTCTTC.